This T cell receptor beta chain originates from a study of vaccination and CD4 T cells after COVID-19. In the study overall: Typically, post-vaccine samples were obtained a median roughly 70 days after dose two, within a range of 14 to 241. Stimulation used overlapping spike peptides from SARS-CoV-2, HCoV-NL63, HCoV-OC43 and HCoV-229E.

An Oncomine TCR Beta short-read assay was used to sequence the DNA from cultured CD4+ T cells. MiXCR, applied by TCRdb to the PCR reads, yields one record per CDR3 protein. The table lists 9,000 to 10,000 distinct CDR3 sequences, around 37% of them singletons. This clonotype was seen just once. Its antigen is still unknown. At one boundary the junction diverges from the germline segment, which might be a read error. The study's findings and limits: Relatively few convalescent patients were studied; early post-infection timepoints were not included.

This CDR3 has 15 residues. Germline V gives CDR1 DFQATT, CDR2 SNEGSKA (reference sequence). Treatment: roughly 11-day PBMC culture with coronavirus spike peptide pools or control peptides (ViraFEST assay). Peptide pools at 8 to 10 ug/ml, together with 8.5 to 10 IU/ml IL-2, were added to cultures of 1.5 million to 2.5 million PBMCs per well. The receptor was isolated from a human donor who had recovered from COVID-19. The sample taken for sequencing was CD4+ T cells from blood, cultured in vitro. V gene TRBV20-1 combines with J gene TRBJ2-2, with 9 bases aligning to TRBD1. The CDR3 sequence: CSTRRRQGENGELFF. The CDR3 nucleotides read TGCAGTACTAGGAGAAGACAGGGGGAGAACGGGGAGCTGTTTTTT.